This T cell receptor beta chain emerged from a study of beta chain features in type 1 diabetes. The germline CDR1 and CDR2 sequences are LNHDA and SQIVND (reference sequence). CDR3 length: 12 amino acids. V was shortened by 4 bases and J by 6 bases, with 8 bases between the two germline ends. Study-level points and caveats: There was a moderate but significant shortening of TCRB CDR3s in all four CD4+ subsets of Type 1 diabetes patients.

cDNA synthesis used the whole RNA isolate, giving expressed TCRB sequences. Method: immunoSEQ multiplex PCR; TCRdb's copy keeps in-frame clones and lacks some. Of 310,000 or so clones in the sample, roughly 8% were seen once. A single heparinised draw of about 120 mL on average was taken per donor. About this clone itself: Its antigen is currently unknown.

The specimen sequenced was central memory CD4+ T cells from blood. The chain uses TRBV19 and TRBJ2-3, with D tentatively TRBD1 (5 bases). The origin of this receptor is a woman younger than 30 in good health. The CDR3 loop reads CASSTSGDTQYF. As DNA, the CDR3 is TGTGCCAGTAGTACCTCAGGGGATACGCAGTATTTT. Full variable domain (missing parts from reference TRBV19 and TRBJ2-3): DGGITQSPKYLFRKEGQNVTLSCEQNLNHDAMYWYRQDPGQGLRLIYYSQIVNDFQKGDIAEGYSVSREKKESFPLTVTSAQKNPTAFYLCASSTSGDTQYFGPGTRLTVL.